This T cell receptor (beta chain) appears in the sequencing data of a study of graft-versus-host responses after intestinal transplantation. At the level of the study: Following induction with anti-thymocyte globulin, all recipients were given tacrolimus and steroids for around three years.

Per the germline V gene, CDR1 is LNHDA and CDR2 is SQIVND (reference sequence). This CDR3 has 14 amino acids. V dropped 6 bases and J dropped 1 base, with 12 bases sitting between them. Study findings and constraints: GvH clone levels peaked in circulation, and this peak was associated with early post-transplant HvG declines.

As regards this clone: Antigen: not known.

Profiling relied on immunoSEQ multiplex PCR, and the TCRdb table lists in-frame clones only, not all of them. The sample lists some 44,000 clones; less than 95% were seen once. This sequence originates from a human patient who received an intestinal transplant, so some T cells may come from the graft donor. The genes are TRBV19 and TRBJ2-5, with D perhaps assigned TRBD1 or TRBD2 (6 bases each). Material: PBMCs, obtained approximately 360 days after intestinal transplant. The CDR3 bases are TGTGCCAGTAGAACACCGGGGGCCCAAGAGACCCAGTACTTC. This translates into CASRTPGAQETQYF.